This T cell receptor (beta chain) was recorded in a study of human T cells and chemical hapten exposure (dated by TCRdb to the early 2020s). As for the study more broadly: For sensitization, 2% DPC in acetone was applied to a 2 cm by 2 cm area of upper inner arm skin. Throughout the approximately 25-week study period, patients were also given weekly therapeutic DPC doses on the scalp. Patch testing was performed on the upper back with Finn chambers containing 0.01% DPC, and the patch tests were scored after 6 days according to International Contact Dermatitis Research Group standards. Alopecia areata with under or over 50% scalp involvement, alopecia totalis and alopecia universalis were represented in the patient cohort, which was mostly female. Libraries were combined into a pool for sequencing, and differences in TCR yield between samples came mainly from small differences in library volumes within the pool. The study tracked peripheral blood TCR repertoire changes in vivo during primary and secondary sensitization to the hapten diphenylcyclopropenone (DPC) in alopecia patients. Patient blood was sampled pre-sensitization (week 0) and at 2, 6 and about 24 weeks after DPC sensitization. Around 30 alopecia patients provided blood for TCR sequencing at one to four time points (pre-sensitization, 2, 6 and 24 weeks). The investigation overall reported the following: Because all patients had alopecia, a presumed autoimmune disease, the immune response of the patients might differ from that of healthy individuals. Significantly more large CDR3 similarity clusters were formed by expanded TCRs than by pre-sensitization or healthy control sets, consistent with antigen-driven responses. Patch test score was positively correlated with the number of PT1 expanded TCRs, with significance at thresholds 8, 16 and 32 but not at 4. Repeated subsampling changed both the strength of the expansion versus patch-test correlation and the threshold at which the correlation became significant. The number of TCRs above 1 in 1000 frequency did not change with DPC sensitization; there was no evidence of global repertoire structure alterations.

The library was prepared using RACE. TCRdb lists the instrument as NextSeq 500. During library preparation, unique molecular identifiers were attached to individual cDNA molecules so that TCRs could be counted quantitatively and reproducibly. Both TCR alpha and TCR beta chains were sequenced from each blood RNA sample. From the authors' description of their analysis: Samples had a median of approximately 93,000 TCRs, with a range from roughly 23,224 to 700,000. V, J and CDR3 annotation of the TCR reads was performed with the Decombinator software suite. For PS versus PT1 abundance plots, all samples were subsampled to the same number of TCRs (28,000). TCRs were defined as expanded if absent before sensitization and observed at least eight times at the 2-week time point. The public reads were reprocessed in TCRdb via fastp at Q25 and MiXCR, keeping in-frame beta chains. Each entry merges the rows of one CDR3 protein and shows their most common DNA and genes. TCRdb's processing, not the authors' own work, is the source of the V and J calls. The sample contains some 360,000 distinct CDR3 sequences, 5.1% of them found a single time. Roughly 2.6% of the sample belongs to the ten largest clones.

Trimming costs V 4 bases and J 4 bases, and their ends lie 8 bases apart. The CDR3 runs 13 residues from the cysteine to the phenylalanine. Solely the CDR3 DNA is kept, with 39 bases framed from the first base. Based on the germline V gene, the CDR1 and CDR2 sequences are SQVTM and ANQGSEA. Interpreted using the paper, the time point label stands for: pre-sensitization, week 0. Explained via the paper, the treatment or condition label denotes: therapeutic diphenylcyclopropenone sensitization with weekly scalp DPC. At each patch-test visit, blood was drawn before the patch test was applied. Eligible patients were aged 18 to 70, diagnosed with alopecia, deemed suitable for DPC therapy, and excluded if pregnant. Total RNA was isolated from unfractionated whole blood collected in Tempus Blood RNA tubes. In its sample, this clonotype was seen many times. No cognate antigen has been identified for it. No base-level quality is on record; no much larger clone is a single base apart.

The source of this sequence is a woman aged 50 to 65 with alopecia areata. Some clones in this sample may be carry-over from other donors' samples. This chain joins TRBV29-1 to TRBJ1-6, with TRBD1 tentatively as D gene (5 bases match). The starting material was whole blood, obtained in connection with sensitization to the hapten diphenylcyclopropenone (DPC). The nucleotide sequence is given as TGCAGCGTTGGCCAGGGATATAATTCACCCCTCCACTTT. Its amino acids are CSVGQGYNSPLHF.